This T cell receptor beta chain appears in the sequencing data of a study of monozygotic twins with inflammatory bowel disease. TCRdb reprocessed the 5' RACE reads and stores each CDR3 protein as one record, lacking DNA. The table lists some 300,000 distinct CDR3 sequences, with 5.5% to 6.5% in the top ten. The germline CDR1 and CDR2 sequences are SGHNT and YYREEE (reference sequence). This CDR3 is 13 amino acids long. For every donor, one blood sample of 2 to 2.5 ml was drawn. Study findings and constraints: Repertoires of patients may have been made more variable by differing immunosuppressive treatments. There was no way to distinguish the different T cell subtypes.

Turning to this clonotype: Its target is unknown.

The V and J genes are TRBV5-4 and TRBJ2-7; without DNA, the TCRdb call of TRBD1 cannot be checked. The specimen was blood. This sequence originates from a human donor with ulcerative colitis or Crohn's disease, or a healthy co-twin of an affected twin (not recorded which). CDR3: CASSRWGTYEQYF.